This record concerns one TCR beta chain sequence. The sample is drawn from a study of shared clonotypes between healthy human individuals. Every one of the donors was a Caucasian adult that lived in Nashville, Tennessee. Trimming pared 3 bases from V and 11 bases from J, leaving 19 bases between. Per germline, CDR1 MDHEN and CDR2 SYDVKM. This CDR3 is 14 amino acids long. Here immunoSEQ multiplex PCR was the method, and the copy in TCRdb shows in-frame clones only, minus some. The sample holds around 2.5 million clones; 80% to 95% are singletons and the top ten take about 0.34%. The chain employs TRBV28 and TRBJ1-1; a possible D gene is TRBD1 (5 bases). The source is a man younger than 35 in good health. Some clones in this sample may be carry-over from other donors' samples. Sequenced: naive CD4+ T cells from PBMCs. Subset defined: CD45RA+ positively selected. In DNA, the CDR3 is TGTGCCAGCAGTTTGATTCAGGGCATGGGTTCGGCTTTCTTT. It yields the protein CASSLIQGMGSAFF.